This T cell receptor beta chain was captured in a study of T cell repertoires in cytomegalovirus infection. Study-wide context: Carrying CMV and the relevant HLA type showed in public TCR beta signatures.

MiXCR was run by TCRdb on the reads, yielding one entry per CDR3 protein. The profile shows under 350,000 distinct CDR3 sequences, around 9.6% of them singletons. Study-wide findings and caveats: Predominance within the ex vivo response was attributable to HLA-C-restricted CMV-specific TCR beta clonotypes.

This clonotype was detected ten times or more. Its antigen is undetermined. The CDR3 covers 14 residues. Per the germline V gene, CDR1 is LGHNA and CDR2 is YNFKEQ. Between the trimmed V and J ends, which lost 3 bases and 3 bases, there was a span of 10 bases. This TCR derives from a human donor in good health (CMV status not recorded). Some clones in this sample may be carry-over from other donors' samples. V usage is TRBV4-2 and J usage is TRBJ2-3; D call uncertain. Sequencing was carried out using PBMCs. The CDR3 spells CASSHATTTDTQYF. DNA of the CDR3: TGTGCCAGCAGCCACGCAACTACGACAGATACGCAGTATTTT.